This is a list of T cell receptor beta chains from one sample in a study of blood T cell repertoires in COVID-19. Data came from immunoSEQ multiplex PCR; TCRdb stores just in-frame clones and leaves some out. Of 55,000 to 65,000 clones listed, 90% to 95% are singletons. The material sequenced was peripheral blood. These receptors came from a human donor in a cohort sampled during active COVID-19. The CDR3 runs from the conserved cysteine through the conserved F or W. The order of the fields is CDR3 protein, clone size, CDR3 length, V gene, J gene, D gene. D genes are given only for firm matches. A clone size is listed for some rows: how often the clone was seen (once, few, many), or a class if it is expanded.

CDR3 protein: CASRKGGSPAGELFF; clone size: -; CDR3 length: 15; V gene: TRBV19; J gene: TRBJ2-2; D gene: TRBD2
CDR3 protein: CASSYSGAAEAFF; clone size: -; CDR3 length: 13; V gene: TRBV6-5; J gene: TRBJ1-1; D gene: -
CDR3 protein: CASSQDRRTRGHEQYF; clone size: once; CDR3 length: 16; V gene: TRBV4-2; J gene: TRBJ2-7; D gene: TRBD2
CDR3 protein: CASSPSVLDTEAFF; clone size: -; CDR3 length: 14; V gene: TRBV18; J gene: TRBJ1-1; D gene: -
CDR3 protein: CASSPEDRGLSSGANVLTF; clone size: -; CDR3 length: 19; V gene: TRBV5-8; J gene: TRBJ2-6; D gene: TRBD1
CDR3 protein: CATSTPWGAFGDQPQHF; clone size: few; CDR3 length: 17; V gene: TRBV15; J gene: TRBJ1-5; D gene: -
CDR3 protein: CASSSTSGTYEQYF; clone size: once; CDR3 length: 14; V gene: TRBV7-2; J gene: TRBJ2-7; D gene: TRBD2
CDR3 protein: CASSEAHGNTIYF; clone size: -; CDR3 length: 13; V gene: TRBV2; J gene: TRBJ1-3; D gene: -
CDR3 protein: CASSERGQGTYGYTF; clone size: -; CDR3 length: 15; V gene: TRBV6-1; J gene: TRBJ1-2; D gene: TRBD1
CDR3 protein: CATSPADRGNAGELFF; clone size: -; CDR3 length: 16; V gene: TRBV24-1; J gene: TRBJ2-2; D gene: TRBD1
CDR3 protein: CASSSLNRDIKGYTF; clone size: -; CDR3 length: 15; V gene: TRBV27; J gene: TRBJ1-2; D gene: -
CDR3 protein: CASSLTGGGSPLHF; clone size: once; CDR3 length: 14; V gene: TRBV13; J gene: TRBJ1-6; D gene: TRBD1
CDR3 protein: CASSNDGWNQPQHF; clone size: -; CDR3 length: 14; V gene: TRBV28; J gene: TRBJ1-5; D gene: -
CDR3 protein: CASSPRGRGTEAFF; clone size: -; CDR3 length: 14; V gene: TRBV7-3; J gene: TRBJ1-1; D gene: TRBD1
CDR3 protein: CASSQRAGSGNTIYF; clone size: once; CDR3 length: 15; V gene: TRBV3-1/TRBV3-2; J gene: TRBJ1-3; D gene: -
CDR3 protein: CASSKPQGGFHSNQPQHF; clone size: once; CDR3 length: 18; V gene: TRBV21-1; J gene: TRBJ1-5; D gene: -
CDR3 protein: CASSLEGAAGGFF; clone size: -; CDR3 length: 13; V gene: TRBV5-1; J gene: TRBJ1-1; D gene: TRBD1
CDR3 protein: CAWSRGTEAFF; clone size: -; CDR3 length: 11; V gene: TRBV30; J gene: TRBJ1-1; D gene: -
CDR3 protein: CASSKPGQGARGANVLTF; clone size: -; CDR3 length: 18; V gene: TRBV25-1; J gene: TRBJ2-6; D gene: TRBD1
CDR3 protein: CASSLYAGGRNTQYF; clone size: -; CDR3 length: 15; V gene: TRBV7-9; J gene: TRBJ2-3; D gene: TRBD2
CDR3 protein: CASSGGIVRAEGYTF; clone size: many; CDR3 length: 15; V gene: TRBV2; J gene: TRBJ1-2; D gene: -
CDR3 protein: CAISGSGLAGGGTDTQYF; clone size: -; CDR3 length: 18; V gene: TRBV10-3; J gene: TRBJ2-3; D gene: TRBD2
CDR3 protein: CASSLGELAGVRNEQFF; clone size: -; CDR3 length: 17; V gene: TRBV11-2; J gene: TRBJ2-1; D gene: TRBD2
CDR3 protein: CASSSSSGASSGANVLTF; clone size: -; CDR3 length: 18; V gene: TRBV5-1; J gene: TRBJ2-6; D gene: TRBD2
CDR3 protein: CASRWTGASGYTF; clone size: once; CDR3 length: 13; V gene: TRBV7-2; J gene: TRBJ1-2; D gene: TRBD1
CDR3 protein: CAWDRGRFPGANVLTF; clone size: -; CDR3 length: 16; V gene: TRBV30; J gene: TRBJ2-6; D gene: TRBD1
CDR3 protein: CASSPPTGLNNEQFF; clone size: -; CDR3 length: 15; V gene: TRBV18; J gene: TRBJ2-1; D gene: -
CDR3 protein: CASSPGTGYYGYTF; clone size: -; CDR3 length: 14; V gene: TRBV6-4; J gene: TRBJ1-2; D gene: TRBD1
CDR3 protein: CASSLTPLRAFF; clone size: -; CDR3 length: 12; V gene: TRBV11-2; J gene: TRBJ1-1; D gene: -
CDR3 protein: CASSFGSAGELFF; clone size: -; CDR3 length: 13; V gene: TRBV7-3; J gene: TRBJ2-2; D gene: -
CDR3 protein: CASSYGSGDSETQYF; clone size: once; CDR3 length: 15; V gene: TRBV6-2/TRBV6-3; J gene: TRBJ2-5; D gene: -
CDR3 protein: CAISTSGYEQYF; clone size: few; CDR3 length: 12; V gene: TRBV10-3; J gene: TRBJ2-7; D gene: TRBD2
CDR3 protein: CATSVQRLAGDSSTDTQYF; clone size: medium-sized; CDR3 length: 19; V gene: TRBV24-1; J gene: TRBJ2-3; D gene: TRBD2
CDR3 protein: CASRSLVGAEAFF; clone size: -; CDR3 length: 13; V gene: TRBV6-5; J gene: TRBJ1-1; D gene: -
CDR3 protein: CASRDRAMRSTDTQYF; clone size: -; CDR3 length: 16; V gene: TRBV19; J gene: TRBJ2-3; D gene: TRBD1
CDR3 protein: CASIPGTVNSPLHF; clone size: -; CDR3 length: 14; V gene: TRBV10-1; J gene: TRBJ1-6; D gene: TRBD1
CDR3 protein: CASKGLAGGPGGELFF; clone size: -; CDR3 length: 16; V gene: TRBV19; J gene: TRBJ2-2; D gene: TRBD2
CDR3 protein: CATSRRVGLAGPYNEQFF; clone size: -; CDR3 length: 18; V gene: TRBV15; J gene: TRBJ2-1; D gene: TRBD2
CDR3 protein: CASSILGGTAGDTQYF; clone size: -; CDR3 length: 16; V gene: TRBV5-5; J gene: TRBJ2-3; D gene: -
CDR3 protein: CASSLAGATDTQYF; clone size: -; CDR3 length: 14; V gene: TRBV7-9; J gene: TRBJ2-3; D gene: -
CDR3 protein: CASTSVRDMKLRTQPQHF; clone size: -; CDR3 length: 18; V gene: TRBV28; J gene: TRBJ1-5; D gene: -
CDR3 protein: CASSLTGLGVYGYTF; clone size: -; CDR3 length: 15; V gene: TRBV5-1; J gene: TRBJ1-2; D gene: -